This TCR beta chain was captured by sequencing in a study of T cells expressing NK-cell markers. UMI-tagged 5'RACE template switching yielded the TCR beta cDNA. TCRdb derives one entry per CDR3 protein from the 5' RACE reads, leaving out DNA. This repertoire includes around 550,000 distinct CDR3 sequences. Concerning this clonotype itself: What it recognizes is unknown.

Whole-study findings and limits: What remained unclear was the HCMV specificity of expanded NKG2C+ T cell clones.

This clonotype was sampled from a man younger than 35 in good health. Material for sequencing was blood T cells: a sorted CD56 or NKG2C T cell subset, CD4+ or CD8+ T cells, or bulk PBMC T cells (not recorded which).

CDR3 protein: CASSSSETSGSYEQYF. The V and J genes are TRBV7-9 and TRBJ2-7; TCRdb calls TRBD2, which cannot be checked without DNA. The CDR3 length is 16 residues. Germline CDR1 and CDR2: SEHNR and FQNEAQ (reference sequence).